The present entry profiles one TCR beta chain with its context. Its antigen remains unknown. Profiling relied on immunoSEQ multiplex PCR, and the TCRdb table lists in-frame clones only, not all of them. The sample has 90,000 to 150,000 clones; approximately 85% are singletons. V dropped 6 bases and J dropped 0; count of bases not matched to a gene: 3. The V gene's germline CDR1 is SGHRS and CDR2 YFSETQ. CDR3 length equals 14 residues. This specimen comes from a study of T cell responses to AZD1222 COVID-19 vaccine. General study results and limits: Among AZD1222 vaccinees, only six or seven were seropositive at baseline. Nearly half of unique spike-specific TCRs reportedly avoided B.1.351 and B.1.1.7 mutated regions.

The source material was peripheral blood, sampled on day 0 of AZD1222 vaccination. This receptor was obtained from an adult in good health. The V call is TRBV5-1, the J call TRBJ2-1; 7 bases line up with TRBD2. The CDR3 loop reads CASTSGNSYNEQFF. CDR3 bases: TGCGCCAGCACTAGCGGAAACTCCTACAATGAGCAGTTCTTC.